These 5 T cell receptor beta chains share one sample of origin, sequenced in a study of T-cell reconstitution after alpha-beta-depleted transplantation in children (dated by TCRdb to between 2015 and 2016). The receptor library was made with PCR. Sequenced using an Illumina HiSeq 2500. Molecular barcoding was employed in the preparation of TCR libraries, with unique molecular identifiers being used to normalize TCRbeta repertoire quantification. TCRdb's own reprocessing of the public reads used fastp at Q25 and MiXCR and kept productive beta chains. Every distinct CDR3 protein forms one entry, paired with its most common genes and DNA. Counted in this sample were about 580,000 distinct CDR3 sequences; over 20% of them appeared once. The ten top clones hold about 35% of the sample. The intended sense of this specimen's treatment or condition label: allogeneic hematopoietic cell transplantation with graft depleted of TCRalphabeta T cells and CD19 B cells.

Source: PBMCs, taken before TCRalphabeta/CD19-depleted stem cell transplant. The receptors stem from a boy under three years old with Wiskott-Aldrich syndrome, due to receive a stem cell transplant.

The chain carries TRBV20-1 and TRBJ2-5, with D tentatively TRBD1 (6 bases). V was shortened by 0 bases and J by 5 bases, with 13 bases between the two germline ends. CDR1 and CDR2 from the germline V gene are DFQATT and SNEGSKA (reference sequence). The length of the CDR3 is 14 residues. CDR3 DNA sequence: TGCAGTGCTAGAGATCGGTCAGGGGTCGAGACCCAGTACTTC. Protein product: CSARDRSGVETQYF.

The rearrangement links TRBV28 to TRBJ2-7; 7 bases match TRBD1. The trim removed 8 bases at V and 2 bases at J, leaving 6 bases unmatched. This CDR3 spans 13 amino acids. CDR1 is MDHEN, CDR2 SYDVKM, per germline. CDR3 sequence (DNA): TGTGCCAGCGCTGCTGGACAGGCCTACGAGCAGTACTTC. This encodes CASAAGQAYEQYF. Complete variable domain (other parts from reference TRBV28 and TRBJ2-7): DVKVTQSSRYLVKRTGEKVFLECVQDMDHENMFWYRQDPGLGLRLIYFSYDVKMKEKGDIPEGYSVSREKKERFSLILESASTNQTSMYLCASAAGQAYEQYFGPGTRLTVT.

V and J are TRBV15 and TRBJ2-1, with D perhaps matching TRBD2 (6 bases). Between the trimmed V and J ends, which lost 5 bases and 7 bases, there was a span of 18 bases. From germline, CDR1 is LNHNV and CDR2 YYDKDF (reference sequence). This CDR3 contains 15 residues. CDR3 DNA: TGTGCCACCAGCTTAGGGCGGGACCCGATGAATGAGCAGTTCTTC. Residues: CATSLGRDPMNEQFF.

CDR3 DNA: TGCAGCGTTTACGGGACTACCCGTTCGTATGAGCAGTTCTTC. Translated: CSVYGTTRSYEQFF. This chain connects TRBV29-1 to TRBJ2-1; 7 bases are a match to TRBD2. The CDR3 consists of 14 residues. The germline CDR1 and CDR2 sequences are SQVTM and ANQGSEA. The trim removed 5 bases at V and 8 bases at J, leaving 12 bases unmatched.

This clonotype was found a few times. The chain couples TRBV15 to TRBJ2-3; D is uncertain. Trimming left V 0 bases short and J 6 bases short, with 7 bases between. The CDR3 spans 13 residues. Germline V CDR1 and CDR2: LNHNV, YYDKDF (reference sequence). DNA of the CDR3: TGTGCCACCAGCAGAGATCGGGTCGATACGCAGTATTTT. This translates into CATSRDRVDTQYF.